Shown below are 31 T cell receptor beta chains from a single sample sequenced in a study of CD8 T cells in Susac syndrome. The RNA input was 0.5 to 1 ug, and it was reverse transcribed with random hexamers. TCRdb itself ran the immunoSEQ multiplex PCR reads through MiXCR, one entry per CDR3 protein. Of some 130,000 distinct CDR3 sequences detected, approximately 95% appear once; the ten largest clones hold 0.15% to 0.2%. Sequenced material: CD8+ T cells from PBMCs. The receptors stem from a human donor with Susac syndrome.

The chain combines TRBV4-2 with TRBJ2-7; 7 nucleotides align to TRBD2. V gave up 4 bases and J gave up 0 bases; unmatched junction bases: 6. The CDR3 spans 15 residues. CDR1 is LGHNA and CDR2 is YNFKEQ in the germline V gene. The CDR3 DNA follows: TGTGCCAGCAGCCCTAGCGGAGAAAGCTCCTACGAGCAGTACTTC. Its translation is CASSPSGESSYEQYF.

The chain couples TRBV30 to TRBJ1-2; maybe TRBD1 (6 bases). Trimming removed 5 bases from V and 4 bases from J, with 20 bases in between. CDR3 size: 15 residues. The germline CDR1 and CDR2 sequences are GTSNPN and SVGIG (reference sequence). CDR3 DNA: TGTGCCTGGGAACTGGATGGGGGGCAGGTCTATGGCTACACCTTC. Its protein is CAWELDGGQVYGYTF.

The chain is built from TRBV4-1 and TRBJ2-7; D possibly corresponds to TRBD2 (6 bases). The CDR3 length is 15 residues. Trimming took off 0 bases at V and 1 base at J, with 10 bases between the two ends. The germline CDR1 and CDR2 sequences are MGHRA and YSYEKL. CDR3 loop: CASSQESGLSYEQYF. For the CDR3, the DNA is TGCGCCAGCAGCCAAGAAAGCGGACTATCCTACGAGCAGTACTTC.

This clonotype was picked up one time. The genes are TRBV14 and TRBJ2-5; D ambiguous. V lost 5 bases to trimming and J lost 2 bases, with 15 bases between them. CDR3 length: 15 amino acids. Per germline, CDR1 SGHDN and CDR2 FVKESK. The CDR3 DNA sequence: TGTGCCAGCAGCTACGGAATGGCCCCGCAAGAGACCCAGTACTTC. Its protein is CASSYGMAPQETQYF.

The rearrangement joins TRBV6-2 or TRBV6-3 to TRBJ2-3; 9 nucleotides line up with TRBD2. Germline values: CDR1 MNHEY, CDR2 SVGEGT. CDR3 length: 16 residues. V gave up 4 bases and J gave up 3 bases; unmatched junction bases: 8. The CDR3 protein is CASSSSSSGRTDTQYF. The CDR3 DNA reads TGTGCCAGCAGTTCGTCATCGAGCGGGAGGACAGATACGCAGTATTTT.

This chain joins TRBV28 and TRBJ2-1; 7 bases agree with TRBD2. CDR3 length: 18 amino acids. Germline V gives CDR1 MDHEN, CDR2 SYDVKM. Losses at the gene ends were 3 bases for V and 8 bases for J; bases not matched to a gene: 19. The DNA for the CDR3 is TGTGCCAGCAGTTTCGGGCTTGGGCTAGCGGCCAGGAGAGATGAGCAGTTCTTC. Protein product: CASSFGLGLAARRDEQFF.

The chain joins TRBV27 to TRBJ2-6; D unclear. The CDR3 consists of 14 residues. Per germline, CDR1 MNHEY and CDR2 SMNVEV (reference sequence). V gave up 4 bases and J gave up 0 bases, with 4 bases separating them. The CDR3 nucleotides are TGTGCCAGCAGTTCATTCTCTGGGGCCAACGTCCTGACTTTC. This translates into CASSSFSGANVLTF.

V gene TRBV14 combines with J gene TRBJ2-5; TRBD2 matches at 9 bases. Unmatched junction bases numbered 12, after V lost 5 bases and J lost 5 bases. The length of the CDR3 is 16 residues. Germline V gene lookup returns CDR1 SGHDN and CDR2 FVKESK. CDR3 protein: CASSKRLAAPPETQYF. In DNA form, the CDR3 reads TGTGCCAGCAGCAAAAGACTAGCGGCTCCCCCTGAGACCCAGTACTTC.

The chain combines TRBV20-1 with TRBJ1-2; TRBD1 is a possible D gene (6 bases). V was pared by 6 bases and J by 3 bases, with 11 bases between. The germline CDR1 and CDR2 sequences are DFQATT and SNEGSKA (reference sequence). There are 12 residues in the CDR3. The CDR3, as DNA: TGCAGTGCCCCCGGGACATACTATGGCTACACCTTC. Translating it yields CSAPGTYYGYTF.

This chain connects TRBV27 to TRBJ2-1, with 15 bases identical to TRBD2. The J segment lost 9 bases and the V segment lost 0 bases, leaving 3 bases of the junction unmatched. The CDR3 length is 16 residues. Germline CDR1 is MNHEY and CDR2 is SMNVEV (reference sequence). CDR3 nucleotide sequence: TGTGCCAGCAGTTTATCGGGACTAGCGGGAGGTGGTGAGCAGTTCTTC. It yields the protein CASSLSGLAGGGEQFF.

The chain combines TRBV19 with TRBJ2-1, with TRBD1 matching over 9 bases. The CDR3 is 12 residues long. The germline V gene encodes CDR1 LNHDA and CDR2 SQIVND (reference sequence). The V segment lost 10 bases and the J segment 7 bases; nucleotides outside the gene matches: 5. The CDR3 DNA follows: TGTGCCACGTCAGGACAGGGGAATGAGCAGTTCTTC. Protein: CATSGQGNEQFF.

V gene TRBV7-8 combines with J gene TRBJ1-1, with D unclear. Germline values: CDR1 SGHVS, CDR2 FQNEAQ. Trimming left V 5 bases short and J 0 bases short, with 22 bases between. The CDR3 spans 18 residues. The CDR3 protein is CASSPKPLREGMNTEAFF. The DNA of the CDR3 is TGTGCCAGCAGCCCCAAACCCCTACGAGAAGGGATGAACACTGAAGCTTTCTTT.

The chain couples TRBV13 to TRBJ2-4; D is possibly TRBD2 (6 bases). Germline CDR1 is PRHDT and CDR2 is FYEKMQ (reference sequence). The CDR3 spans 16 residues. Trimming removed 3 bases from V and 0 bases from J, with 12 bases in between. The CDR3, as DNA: TGTGCCAGCAGCTTGGGGCGGAGGGTAGCCAAAAACATTCAGTACTTC. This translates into CASSLGRRVAKNIQYF.

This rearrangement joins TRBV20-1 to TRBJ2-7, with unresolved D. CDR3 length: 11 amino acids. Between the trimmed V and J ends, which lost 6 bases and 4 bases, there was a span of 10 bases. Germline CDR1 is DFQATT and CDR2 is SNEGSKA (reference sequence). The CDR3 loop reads CSAQWSYEQYF. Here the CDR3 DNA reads TGCAGTGCCCAATGGTCGTACGAGCAGTACTTC.

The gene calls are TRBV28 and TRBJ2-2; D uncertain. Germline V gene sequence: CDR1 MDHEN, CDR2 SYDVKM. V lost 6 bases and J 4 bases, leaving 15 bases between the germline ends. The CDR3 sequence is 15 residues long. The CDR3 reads CASSLWMRSTGELFF. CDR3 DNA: TGTGCCAGCAGCCTTTGGATGCGGTCCACCGGGGAGCTGTTTTTT. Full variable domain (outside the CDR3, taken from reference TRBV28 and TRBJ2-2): DVKVTQSSRYLVKRTGEKVFLECVQDMDHENMFWYRQDPGLGLRLIYFSYDVKMKEKGDIPEGYSVSREKKERFSLILESASTNQTSMYLCASSLWMRSTGELFFGEGSRLTVL.

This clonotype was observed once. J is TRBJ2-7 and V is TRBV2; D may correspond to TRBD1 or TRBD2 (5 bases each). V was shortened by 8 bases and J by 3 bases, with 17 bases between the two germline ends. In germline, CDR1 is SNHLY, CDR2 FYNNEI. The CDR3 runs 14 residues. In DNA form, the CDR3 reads TGTGCCAGCTCAGGGAGCAGAGGTGGCTACGAGCAGTACTTC. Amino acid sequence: CASSGSRGGYEQYF.

This CDR3 is CATSDSWGQGGYNEQFF. The CDR3 coding sequence is TGTGCCACCAGTGATTCTTGGGGCCAGGGAGGTTACAATGAGCAGTTCTTC. The V call is TRBV24-1, the J call TRBJ2-1; D is perhaps TRBD2 (6 bases). V gave up 2 bases and J gave up 4 bases, with 17 bases separating them. The V gene's germline CDR1 is KGHDR and CDR2 SFDVKD. The CDR3 has 17 amino acids.

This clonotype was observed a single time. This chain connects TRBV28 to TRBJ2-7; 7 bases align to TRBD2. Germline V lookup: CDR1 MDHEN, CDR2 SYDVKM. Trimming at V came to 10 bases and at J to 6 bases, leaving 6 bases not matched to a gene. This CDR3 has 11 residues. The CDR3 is CATWGGSEQYF. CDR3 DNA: TGTGCCACCTGGGGAGGGAGCGAGCAGTACTTC.

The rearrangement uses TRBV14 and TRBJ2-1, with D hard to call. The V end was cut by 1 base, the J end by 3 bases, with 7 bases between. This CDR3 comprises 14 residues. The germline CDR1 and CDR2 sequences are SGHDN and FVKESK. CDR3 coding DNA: TGTGCCAGCAGCCAAGTACCTAGCTACAATGAGCAGTTCTTC. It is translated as CASSQVPSYNEQFF.

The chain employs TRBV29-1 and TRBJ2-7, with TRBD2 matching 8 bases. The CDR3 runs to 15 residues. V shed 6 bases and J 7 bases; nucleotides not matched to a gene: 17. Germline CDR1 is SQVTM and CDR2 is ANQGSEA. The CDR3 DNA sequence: TGCAGCGTCGTGGGGATCGTAGCGGGGACGGGTGAGCAGTACTTC. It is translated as CSVVGIVAGTGEQYF.

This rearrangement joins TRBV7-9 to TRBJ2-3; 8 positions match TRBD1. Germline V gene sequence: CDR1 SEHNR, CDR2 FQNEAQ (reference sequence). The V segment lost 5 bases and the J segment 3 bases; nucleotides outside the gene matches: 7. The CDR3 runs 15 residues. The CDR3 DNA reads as TGTGCCAGCAGCAGTGGACAGGGACGAACAGATACGCAGTATTTT. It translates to CASSSGQGRTDTQYF.

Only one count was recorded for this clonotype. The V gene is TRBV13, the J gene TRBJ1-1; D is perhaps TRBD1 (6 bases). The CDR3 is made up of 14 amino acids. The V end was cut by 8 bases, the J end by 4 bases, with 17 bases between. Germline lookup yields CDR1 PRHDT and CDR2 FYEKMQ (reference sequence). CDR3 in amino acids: CASGGGRSITEAFF. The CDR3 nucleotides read TGTGCCAGCGGTGGGGGCCGAAGCATCACTGAAGCTTTCTTT.

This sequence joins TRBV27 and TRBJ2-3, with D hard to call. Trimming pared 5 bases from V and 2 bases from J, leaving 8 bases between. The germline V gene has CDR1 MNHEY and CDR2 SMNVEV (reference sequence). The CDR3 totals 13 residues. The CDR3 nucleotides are TGTGCCAGCAGTACCGACGACACAGATACGCAGTATTTT. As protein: CASSTDDTDTQYF.

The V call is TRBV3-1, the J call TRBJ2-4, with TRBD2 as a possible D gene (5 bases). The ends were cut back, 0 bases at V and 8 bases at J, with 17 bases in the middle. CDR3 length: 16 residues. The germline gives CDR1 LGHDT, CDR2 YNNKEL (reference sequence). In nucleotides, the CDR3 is TGTGCCAGCAGCCAAGATCCCGGGATCAAAGGCGACATTCAGTACTTC. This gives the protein CASSQDPGIKGDIQYF. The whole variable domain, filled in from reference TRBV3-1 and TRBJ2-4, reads DTAVSQTPKYLVTQMGNDKSIKCEQNLGHDTMYWYKQDSKKFLKIMFSYNNKELIINETVPNRFSPKSPDKAHLNLHINSLELGDSAVYFCASSQDPGIKGDIQYFGAGTRLSVL.

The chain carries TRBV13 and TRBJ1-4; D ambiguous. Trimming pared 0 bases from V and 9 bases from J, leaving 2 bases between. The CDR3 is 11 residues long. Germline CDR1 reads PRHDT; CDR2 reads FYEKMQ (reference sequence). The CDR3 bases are TGTGCCAGCAGCTTAGGGCAAAAACTGTTTTTT. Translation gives CASSLGQKLFF.

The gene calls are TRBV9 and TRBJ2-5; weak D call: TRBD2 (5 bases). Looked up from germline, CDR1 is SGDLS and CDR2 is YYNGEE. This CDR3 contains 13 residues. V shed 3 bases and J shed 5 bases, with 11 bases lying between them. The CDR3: CASSADLGETQYF. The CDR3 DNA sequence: TGTGCCAGCAGCGCGGACTTAGGGGAGACCCAGTACTTC.

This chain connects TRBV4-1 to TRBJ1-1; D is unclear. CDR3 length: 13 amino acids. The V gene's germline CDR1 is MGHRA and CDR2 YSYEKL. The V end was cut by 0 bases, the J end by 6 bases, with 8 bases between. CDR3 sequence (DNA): TGCGCCAGCAGCCAAGAATGGGAACCTGAAGCTTTCTTT. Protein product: CASSQEWEPEAFF.

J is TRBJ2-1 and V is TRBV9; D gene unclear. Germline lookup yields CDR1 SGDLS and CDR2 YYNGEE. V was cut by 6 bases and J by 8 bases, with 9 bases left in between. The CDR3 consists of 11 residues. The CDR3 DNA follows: TGTGCCAGCACCCCCGGGTATGAGCAGTTCTTC. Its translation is CASTPGYEQFF.

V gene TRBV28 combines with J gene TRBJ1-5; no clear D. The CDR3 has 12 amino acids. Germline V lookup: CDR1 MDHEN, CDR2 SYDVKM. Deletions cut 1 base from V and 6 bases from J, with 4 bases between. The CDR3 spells CASSLFGQPQHF. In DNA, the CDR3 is TGTGCCAGCAGTTTATTCGGTCAGCCCCAGCATTTT.

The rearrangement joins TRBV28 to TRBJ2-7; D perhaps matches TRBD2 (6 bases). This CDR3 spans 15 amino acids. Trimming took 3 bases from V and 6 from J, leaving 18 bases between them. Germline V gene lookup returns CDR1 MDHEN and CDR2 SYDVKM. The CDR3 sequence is CASSLYGTRDFEQYF. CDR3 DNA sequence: TGTGCCAGCAGTTTGTACGGGACGCGGGACTTCGAGCAGTACTTC.

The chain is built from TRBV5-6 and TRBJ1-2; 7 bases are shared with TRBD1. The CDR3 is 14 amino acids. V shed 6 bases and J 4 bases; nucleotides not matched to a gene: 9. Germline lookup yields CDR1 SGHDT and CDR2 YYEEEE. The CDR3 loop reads CASTQTGSLYGYTF. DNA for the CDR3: TGTGCCAGCACCCAGACAGGGTCGCTCTATGGCTACACCTTC.